The rows below give T cell receptor beta chains drawn from one sample of a study of T-cell reconstitution after alpha-beta-depleted transplantation in children. A single record per CDR3 protein comes from TCRdb applying MiXCR to the PCR reads. The sample lists around 700,000 distinct CDR3 sequences, roughly 13% occurring once. Sample: PBMCs, taken before TCRalphabeta/CD19-depleted stem cell transplant. These receptors were taken from a girl under 10 years old with congenital amegakaryocytic thrombocytopenia, due to receive a stem cell transplant. Each CDR3 is given with its conserved first and last residue. Fields, in order: J gene, D gene, clone size, V gene, CDR3 DNA, CDR3 protein. A D gene is named only where the DNA matches it firmly. Not every row has a clone size; where given, it reads once, few, many or a size class.

j_call: TRBJ1-2
d_call: NA
clone_size: few
v_call: TRBV4-1
cdr3_nt: TGCGCCAGCAGCCAAGATCCAGGGTCCCTCTATGGCTACACCTTC
cdr3_aa: CASSQDPGSLYGYTF

j_call: TRBJ2-1
d_call: TRBD2
clone_size: many
v_call: TRBV7-8
cdr3_nt: TGTGCCAGCAGCGGCCCCGGGACTAGCGGGAGCTACAATGAGCAGTTCTTC
cdr3_aa: CASSGPGTSGSYNEQFF

j_call: TRBJ2-1
d_call: NA
clone_size: many
v_call: TRBV18
cdr3_nt: TGTGCCAGCTCATCAGATTGGGATGAGCAGTTCTTC
cdr3_aa: CASSSDWDEQFF

j_call: TRBJ2-7
d_call: TRBD2
clone_size: many
v_call: TRBV20-1
cdr3_nt: TGCAGTGCCCCGGGAGGGTACTCCTACGAGCAGTACTTC
cdr3_aa: CSAPGGYSYEQYF

j_call: TRBJ2-7
d_call: NA
clone_size: few
v_call: TRBV5-6
cdr3_nt: TGTGCCAGCAGATCAAATTGGGACATCGGAGCCTACGAGCAGTACTTC
cdr3_aa: CASRSNWDIGAYEQYF

j_call: TRBJ1-2
d_call: TRBD1
clone_size: NA
v_call: TRBV20-1
cdr3_nt: TGCTGTGCTAGCCAGTCAGGGCAGGGGGAAGTCGCTAACTATGGCTACACCTTC
cdr3_aa: CCASQSGQGEVANYGYTF

j_call: TRBJ1-2
d_call: TRBD1
clone_size: few
v_call: TRBV3-1
cdr3_nt: TGTGCCAGCAGCCAATTGGGACAGGTTGGTGGCTACACCTTC
cdr3_aa: CASSQLGQVGGYTF

j_call: TRBJ2-5
d_call: NA
clone_size: NA
v_call: TRBV28
cdr3_nt: TGTGCCAGCAACGGGACCCCAACTAGTTCTGAGACCCAGTACTTC
cdr3_aa: CASNGTPTSSETQYF

j_call: TRBJ1-1
d_call: NA
clone_size: many
v_call: TRBV20-1
cdr3_nt: TGCAGTGCTAGGTCGGACAGAGAAGCTTTCTTT
cdr3_aa: CSARSDREAFF

j_call: TRBJ2-5
d_call: NA
clone_size: NA
v_call: TRBV9
cdr3_nt: TGTGCCAGCAGCCCAGCGACAGGAGCGGATACCCAGTACTTC
cdr3_aa: CASSPATGADTQYF

j_call: TRBJ2-1
d_call: TRBD1
clone_size: many
v_call: TRBV29-1
cdr3_nt: TGCAGCGTTGATAGGACAGGGGCCAATGAGCAGTTCTTC
cdr3_aa: CSVDRTGANEQFF

j_call: TRBJ2-7
d_call: NA
clone_size: NA
v_call: TRBV7-2
cdr3_nt: TGTGCCAGCAGCCCAGGACTGGAAACCTACGAGCAGTACTTC
cdr3_aa: CASSPGLETYEQYF

j_call: TRBJ2-1
d_call: NA
clone_size: NA
v_call: TRBV12-3/TRBV12-4
cdr3_nt: TGTGCCAGCAGTTTAGCGGTAGGCGGTGAGCAGTTCTTC
cdr3_aa: CASSLAVGGEQFF

j_call: TRBJ2-1
d_call: TRBD2
clone_size: many
v_call: TRBV10-2
cdr3_nt: TGCGCCAGCAGTGGGGCTCGGCTAGCGGGGGCTAGCTCCTACAATGAGCAGTTCTTC
cdr3_aa: CASSGARLAGASSYNEQFF

j_call: TRBJ1-5
d_call: NA
clone_size: many
v_call: TRBV5-1
cdr3_nt: TGCGCCAGCAGCTATAAATTTCAGCCCCAGCATTTT
cdr3_aa: CASSYKFQPQHF

j_call: TRBJ2-3
d_call: TRBD2
clone_size: many
v_call: TRBV5-1
cdr3_nt: TGCGCCAGCAGACCACTAGCGACTAGCACAGATACGCAGTATTTT
cdr3_aa: CASRPLATSTDTQYF

j_call: TRBJ2-7
d_call: NA
clone_size: NA
v_call: TRBV10-3
cdr3_nt: TGTGCCATCAGTGAATTTGAGCAGGCCTACGAGCAGTACTTC
cdr3_aa: CAISEFEQAYEQYF

j_call: TRBJ1-4
d_call: NA
clone_size: few
v_call: TRBV7-9
cdr3_nt: TGTGCCAGCAGCTTAGAGGGTCCTTATGAAAAACTGTTTTTT
cdr3_aa: CASSLEGPYEKLFF

j_call: TRBJ2-7
d_call: NA
clone_size: many
v_call: TRBV20-1
cdr3_nt: TGCAGTGCTTCAACCCAGGGAGAGTACGAGCAGTACTTC
cdr3_aa: CSASTQGEYEQYF

j_call: TRBJ2-2
d_call: TRBD2
clone_size: many
v_call: TRBV6-1
cdr3_nt: TGTGCCAGCAGTAAAGAAGGACTAGCGGATATCTACGGGGAGCTGTTTTTT
cdr3_aa: CASSKEGLADIYGELFF

j_call: TRBJ2-5
d_call: NA
clone_size: many
v_call: TRBV7-9
cdr3_nt: TGTGCCAGCAGCTTAGCTCTTTCCGTTGGGGAGACCCAGTACTTC
cdr3_aa: CASSLALSVGETQYF

j_call: TRBJ2-1
d_call: NA
clone_size: NA
v_call: TRBV7-6
cdr3_nt: TGTGCCAGCAGCTTGTCCGGGACTGAGTTGGTCTTC
cdr3_aa: CASSLSGTELVF

j_call: TRBJ1-1
d_call: NA
clone_size: NA
v_call: TRBV5-1
cdr3_nt: TGCGCCAGCTCATCCACGTTGACAGTGAGACAGGAAGCTTTCTTT
cdr3_aa: CASSSTLTVRQEAFF

j_call: TRBJ2-3
d_call: NA
clone_size: few
v_call: TRBV10-3
cdr3_nt: TGTGCCATCAGTGAGTGGGGGTCGAGCACAGATACGCAGTATTTT
cdr3_aa: CAISEWGSSTDTQYF

j_call: TRBJ2-7
d_call: TRBD2
clone_size: NA
v_call: TRBV5-6
cdr3_nt: TGTGCCAGCAGCCTCTACGGGACTAGCGGAGCCTACGAGCAGTACTTC
cdr3_aa: CASSLYGTSGAYEQYF

j_call: TRBJ2-7
d_call: TRBD2
clone_size: NA
v_call: TRBV3-1
cdr3_nt: TGTGCCTGCAGCCAAACTCCCTTTAGCGGGAAGCTCGCGGGCGAGCAGTACTTC
cdr3_aa: CACSQTPFSGKLAGEQYF

j_call: TRBJ2-5
d_call: TRBD1
clone_size: many
v_call: TRBV20-1
cdr3_nt: TGCAGTGCTATGCCGGGACAGACCGAAGAGACCCAGTACTTC
cdr3_aa: CSAMPGQTEETQYF

j_call: TRBJ2-7
d_call: TRBD2
clone_size: NA
v_call: TRBV20-1
cdr3_nt: TGCAGTGCTAGAGGCGGCGGGAGGTTCGGAAGCTCCTACGAGCAGTACTTC
cdr3_aa: CSARGGGRFGSSYEQYF

j_call: TRBJ2-2
d_call: TRBD1
clone_size: NA
v_call: TRBV29-1
cdr3_nt: TGCAGCGCCGATCTCACAGGGGGCACCGGGGAGCTGTTTTTT
cdr3_aa: CSADLTGGTGELFF

j_call: TRBJ1-6
d_call: TRBD1
clone_size: few
v_call: TRBV7-6
cdr3_nt: TGTGCCAGCAGCTTAGAAACAGGGGGCAAAGGACCCCTCCACTTT
cdr3_aa: CASSLETGGKGPLHF

j_call: TRBJ2-7
d_call: TRBD2
clone_size: many
v_call: TRBV12-3/TRBV12-4
cdr3_nt: TGTGCCAGCAGCTGGGGACTAGCGGGAGGAAAGTCCTACGAGCAGTACTTC
cdr3_aa: CASSWGLAGGKSYEQYF

j_call: TRBJ1-2
d_call: NA
clone_size: few
v_call: TRBV5-1
cdr3_nt: TGCGCCAGCAGCGGGGGCGACCGCTCCTATGGCTACACCTTC
cdr3_aa: CASSGGDRSYGYTF

j_call: TRBJ2-3
d_call: TRBD2
clone_size: many
v_call: TRBV15
cdr3_nt: TGTGCCACCAGCATTACTAGCGGGATGAGTGATACGCAGTATTTT
cdr3_aa: CATSITSGMSDTQYF